The source of this T cell receptor (beta chain) is a study of early T cells in non-severe SARS-CoV-2 infection. Study background: Sequencing of bulk RNA from unsorted whole blood was done, without chain pairing. Regarding the study as a whole: Clonotype matching in VDJdb favored anti-spike CD8 responses and did not capture private and CD4 specificities.

Germline loops: CDR1 SGDLS, CDR2 YYNGEE. V dropped 0 bases and J dropped 4; count of bases not matched to a gene: 5. This CDR3 spans 17 amino acids. Unique molecular identifiers were attached to individual cDNA molecules. TCRdb processed the 5' RACE reads anew with MiXCR; each CDR3 protein has one entry. The sample lists around 98,000 distinct CDR3 sequences; approximately 9.9% were seen once. This clonotype was observed a few times. Its antigen is currently unknown. The sequenced sample consisted of whole blood. The sequence derives from an adult who was a healthcare worker with PCR-confirmed SARS-CoV-2 infection or an uninfected control (not recorded which). V gene TRBV9 combines with J gene TRBJ2-1; 12 positions agree with TRBD2. The CDR3 sequence is CASSVEEGLAGYNEQFF. Here the CDR3 DNA reads TGTGCCAGCAGCGTAGAGGAAGGACTAGCGGGATACAATGAGCAGTTCTTC.